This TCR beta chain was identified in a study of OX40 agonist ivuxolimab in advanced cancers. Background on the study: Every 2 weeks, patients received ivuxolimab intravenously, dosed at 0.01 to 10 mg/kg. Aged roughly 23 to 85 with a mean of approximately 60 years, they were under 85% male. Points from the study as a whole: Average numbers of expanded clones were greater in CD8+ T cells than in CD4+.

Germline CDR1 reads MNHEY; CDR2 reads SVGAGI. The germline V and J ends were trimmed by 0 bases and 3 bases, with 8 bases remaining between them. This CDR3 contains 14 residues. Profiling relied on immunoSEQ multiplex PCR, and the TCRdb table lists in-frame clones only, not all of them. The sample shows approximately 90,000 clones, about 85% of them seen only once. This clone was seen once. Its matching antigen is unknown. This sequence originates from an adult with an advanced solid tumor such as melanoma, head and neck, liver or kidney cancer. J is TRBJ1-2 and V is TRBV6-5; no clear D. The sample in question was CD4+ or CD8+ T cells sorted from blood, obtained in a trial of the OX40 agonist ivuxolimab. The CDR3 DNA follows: TGTGCCAGCAGTTACTCAACAGCCTACTATGGCTACACCTTC. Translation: CASSYSTAYYGYTF.